This T cell receptor beta chain comes out of a study of T cell responses to AZD1222 COVID-19 vaccine. CDR3 size: 13 residues. V was clipped by 3 bases and J by 4 bases, with 8 bases between them. The V gene's germline CDR1 is SGDLS and CDR2 YYNGEE. Overall study findings and caveats: A mostly white British donor set with more females was recruited, and clonal diversity was possibly underestimated.

The data were produced by immunoSEQ multiplex PCR, yet TCRdb's version contains in-frame clones alone and is incomplete. The sample holds approximately 90,000 clones, roughly 90% seen once. To note about this clone: Its antigen remains unknown.

The V gene is TRBV9, the J gene TRBJ2-1; tentatively, D is TRBD2 (6 bases). The sequences come from peripheral blood, collected on day 0 of AZD1222 vaccination. This clonotype was sampled from an adult in good health. In DNA, the CDR3 is TGTGCCAGCAGCGGCGGGGTATACAATGAGCAGTTCTTC. It codes for CASSGGVYNEQFF.